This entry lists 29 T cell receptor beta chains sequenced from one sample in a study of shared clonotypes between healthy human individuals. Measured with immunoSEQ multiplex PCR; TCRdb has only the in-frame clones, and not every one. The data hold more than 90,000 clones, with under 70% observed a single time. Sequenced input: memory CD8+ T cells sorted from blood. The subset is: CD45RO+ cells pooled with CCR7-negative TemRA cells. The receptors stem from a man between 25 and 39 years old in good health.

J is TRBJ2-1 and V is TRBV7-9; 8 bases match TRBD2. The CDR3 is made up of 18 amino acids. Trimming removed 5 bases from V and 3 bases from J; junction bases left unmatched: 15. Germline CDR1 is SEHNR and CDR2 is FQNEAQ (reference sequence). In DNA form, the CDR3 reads TGTGCCAGCAGCCTTCCAGCGGGGGCGGGAGCGGTCTACAATGAGCAGTTCTTC. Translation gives CASSLPAGAGAVYNEQFF.

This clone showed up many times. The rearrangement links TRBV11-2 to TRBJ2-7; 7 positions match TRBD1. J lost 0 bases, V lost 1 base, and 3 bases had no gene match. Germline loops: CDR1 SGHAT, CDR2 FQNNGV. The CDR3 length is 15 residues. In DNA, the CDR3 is TGTGCCAGCAGCTTAGTTGGGGACAGCTCCTACGAGCAGTACTTC. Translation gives CASSLVGDSSYEQYF.

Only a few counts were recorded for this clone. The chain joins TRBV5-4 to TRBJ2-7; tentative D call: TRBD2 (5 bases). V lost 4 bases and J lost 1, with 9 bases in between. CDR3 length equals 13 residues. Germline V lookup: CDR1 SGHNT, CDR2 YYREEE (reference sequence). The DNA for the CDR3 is TGTGCCAGCAGCCCGGACTTGTCCTACGAGCAGTACTTC. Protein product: CASSPDLSYEQYF.

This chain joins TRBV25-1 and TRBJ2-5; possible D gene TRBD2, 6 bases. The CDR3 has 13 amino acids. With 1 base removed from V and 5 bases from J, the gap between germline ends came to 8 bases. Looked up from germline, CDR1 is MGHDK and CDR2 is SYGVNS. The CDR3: CASSEFGGETQYF. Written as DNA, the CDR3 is TGTGCCAGCAGTGAATTTGGGGGGGAGACCCAGTACTTC.

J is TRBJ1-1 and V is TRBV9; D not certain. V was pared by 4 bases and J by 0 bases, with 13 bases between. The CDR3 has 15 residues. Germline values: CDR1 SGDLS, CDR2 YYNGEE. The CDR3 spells CASSRLMDVNTEAFF. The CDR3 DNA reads TGTGCCAGCAGCCGTTTAATGGATGTGAACACTGAAGCTTTCTTT.

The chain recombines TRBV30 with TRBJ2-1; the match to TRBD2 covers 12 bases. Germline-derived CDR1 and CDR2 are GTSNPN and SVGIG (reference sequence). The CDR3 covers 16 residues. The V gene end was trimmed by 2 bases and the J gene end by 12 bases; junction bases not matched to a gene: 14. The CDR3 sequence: CAWSPSSGRVLQWQFF. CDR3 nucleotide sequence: TGTGCCTGGAGTCCCTCTAGCGGGAGGGTTCTCCAATGGCAGTTCTTC.

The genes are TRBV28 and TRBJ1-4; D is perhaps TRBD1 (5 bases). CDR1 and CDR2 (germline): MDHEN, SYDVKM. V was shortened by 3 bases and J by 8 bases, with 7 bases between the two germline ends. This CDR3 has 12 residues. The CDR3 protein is CASSFREEKLFF. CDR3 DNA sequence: TGTGCCAGCAGTTTCAGGGAAGAAAAACTGTTTTTT.

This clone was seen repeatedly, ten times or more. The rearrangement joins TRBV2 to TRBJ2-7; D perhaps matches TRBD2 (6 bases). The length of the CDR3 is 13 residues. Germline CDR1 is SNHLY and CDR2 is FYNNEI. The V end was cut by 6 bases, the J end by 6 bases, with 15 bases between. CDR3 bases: TGTGCCAGCAGCCTCGGACTAACTCGCGAGCAGTACTTC. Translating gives CASSLGLTREQYF. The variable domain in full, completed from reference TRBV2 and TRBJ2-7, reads EPEVTQTPSHQVTQMGQEVILRCVPISNHLYFYWYRQILGQKVEFLVSFYNNEISEKSEIFDDQFSVERPDGSNFTLKIRSTKLEDSAMYFCASSLGLTREQYFGPGTRLTVT.

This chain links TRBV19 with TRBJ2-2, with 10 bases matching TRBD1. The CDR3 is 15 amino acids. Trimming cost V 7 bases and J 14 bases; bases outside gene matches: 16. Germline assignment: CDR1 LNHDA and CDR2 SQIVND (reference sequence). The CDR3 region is CASTLGTGEKMVLFF. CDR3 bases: TGTGCCAGTACCCTAGGGACAGGGGAAAAGATGGTACTGTTTTTT.

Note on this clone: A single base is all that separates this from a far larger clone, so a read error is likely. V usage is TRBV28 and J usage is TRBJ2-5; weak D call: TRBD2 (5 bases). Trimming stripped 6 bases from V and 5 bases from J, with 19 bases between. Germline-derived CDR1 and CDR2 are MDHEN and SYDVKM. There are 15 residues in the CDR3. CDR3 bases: TGTGCCAGCAGACAAGCAGATCTGGAGGCGGAGACCCAGTACTTC. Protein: CASRQADLEAETQYF.

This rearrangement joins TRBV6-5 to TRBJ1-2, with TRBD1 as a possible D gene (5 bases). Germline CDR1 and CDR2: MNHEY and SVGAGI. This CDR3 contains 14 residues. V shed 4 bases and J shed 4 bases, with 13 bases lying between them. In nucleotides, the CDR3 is TGTGCCAGCAGTTCGGGGGACGGCAGCTATGGCTACACCTTC. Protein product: CASSSGDGSYGYTF.

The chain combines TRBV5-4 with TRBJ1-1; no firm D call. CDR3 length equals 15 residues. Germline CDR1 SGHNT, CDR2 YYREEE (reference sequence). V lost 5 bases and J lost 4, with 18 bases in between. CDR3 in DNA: TGTGCCAGCAGGCCAGCGTCCGAACCGGCCACTGAAGCTTTCTTT. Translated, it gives CASRPASEPATEAFF.

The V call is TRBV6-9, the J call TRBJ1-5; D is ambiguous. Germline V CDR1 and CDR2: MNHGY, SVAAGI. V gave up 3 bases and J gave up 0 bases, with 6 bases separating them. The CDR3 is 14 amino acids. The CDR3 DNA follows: TGTGCCAGCAGTTACGGGATTAGCAATCAGCCCCAGCATTTT. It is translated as CASSYGISNQPQHF.

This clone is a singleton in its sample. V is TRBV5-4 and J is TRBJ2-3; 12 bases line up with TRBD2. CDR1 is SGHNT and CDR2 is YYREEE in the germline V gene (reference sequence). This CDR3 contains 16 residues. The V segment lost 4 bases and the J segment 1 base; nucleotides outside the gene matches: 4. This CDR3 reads CASSPWTSGGTDTQYF. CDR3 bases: TGTGCCAGCAGCCCGTGGACTAGCGGGGGCACAGATACGCAGTATTTT. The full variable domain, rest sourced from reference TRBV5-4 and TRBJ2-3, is ETGVTQSPTHLIKTRGQQVTLRCSSQSGHNTVSWYQQALGQGPQFIFQYYREEENGRGNFPPRFSGLQFPNYSSELNVNALELDDSALYLCASSPWTSGGTDTQYFGPGTRLTVL.

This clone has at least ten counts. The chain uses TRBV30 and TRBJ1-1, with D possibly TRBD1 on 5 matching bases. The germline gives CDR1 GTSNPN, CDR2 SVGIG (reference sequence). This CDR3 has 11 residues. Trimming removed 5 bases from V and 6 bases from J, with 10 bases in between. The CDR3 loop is CAWAGGSEAFF. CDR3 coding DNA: TGTGCCTGGGCCGGGGGATCTGAAGCTTTCTTT.

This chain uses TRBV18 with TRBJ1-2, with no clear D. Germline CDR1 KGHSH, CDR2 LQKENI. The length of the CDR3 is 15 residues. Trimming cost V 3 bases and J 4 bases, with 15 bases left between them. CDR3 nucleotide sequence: TGTGCCAGCTCACCCGCCGCGGTAGCCCTCTATGGCTACACCTTC. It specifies CASSPAAVALYGYTF.

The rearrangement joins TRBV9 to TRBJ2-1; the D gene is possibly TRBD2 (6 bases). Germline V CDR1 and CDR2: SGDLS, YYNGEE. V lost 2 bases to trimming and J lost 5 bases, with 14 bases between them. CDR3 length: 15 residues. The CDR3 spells CASSVSGGAHNEQFF. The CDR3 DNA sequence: TGTGCCAGCAGCGTTTCCGGCGGGGCCCACAATGAGCAGTTCTTC. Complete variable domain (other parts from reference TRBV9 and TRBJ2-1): DSGVTQTPKHLITATGQRVTLRCSPRSGDLSVYWYQQSLDQGLQFLIQYYNGEERAKGNILERFSAQQFPDLHSELNLSSLELGDSALYFCASSVSGGAHNEQFFGPGTRLTVL.

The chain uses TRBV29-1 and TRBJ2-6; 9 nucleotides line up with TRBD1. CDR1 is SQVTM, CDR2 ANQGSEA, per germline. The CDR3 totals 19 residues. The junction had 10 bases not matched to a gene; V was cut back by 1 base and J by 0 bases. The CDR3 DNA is TGCAGCGTTGAAGGGGACGGGGGACAGGGCCCCTCTGGGGCCAACGTCCTGACTTTC. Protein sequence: CSVEGDGGQGPSGANVLTF.

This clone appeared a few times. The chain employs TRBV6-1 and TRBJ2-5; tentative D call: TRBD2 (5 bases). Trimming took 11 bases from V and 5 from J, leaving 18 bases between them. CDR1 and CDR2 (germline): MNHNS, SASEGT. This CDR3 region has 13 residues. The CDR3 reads CASGGLETETQYF. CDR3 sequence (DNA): TGTGCCTCCGGAGGACTGGAAACGGAGACCCAGTACTTC.

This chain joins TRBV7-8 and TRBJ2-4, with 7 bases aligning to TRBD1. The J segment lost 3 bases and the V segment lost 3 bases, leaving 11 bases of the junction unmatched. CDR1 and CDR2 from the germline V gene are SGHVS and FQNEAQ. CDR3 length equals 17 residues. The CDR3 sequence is CASSFDDRDRYKNIQYF. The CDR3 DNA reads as TGTGCCAGCAGCTTTGATGACAGGGATCGGTACAAAAACATTCAGTACTTC. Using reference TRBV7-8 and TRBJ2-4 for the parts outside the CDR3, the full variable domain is GAGVSQSPRYKVAKRGQDVALRCDPISGHVSLFWYQQALGQGPEFLTYFQNEAQLDKSGLPSDRFFAERPEGSVSTLKIQRTQQEDSAVYLCASSFDDRDRYKNIQYFGAGTRLSVL.

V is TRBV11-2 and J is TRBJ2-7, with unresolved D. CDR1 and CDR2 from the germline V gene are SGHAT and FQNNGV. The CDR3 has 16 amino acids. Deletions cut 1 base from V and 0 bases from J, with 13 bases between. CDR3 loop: CASSLAGLPSSYEQYF. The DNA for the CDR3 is TGTGCCAGCAGCTTAGCTGGGCTTCCTAGCTCCTACGAGCAGTACTTC.

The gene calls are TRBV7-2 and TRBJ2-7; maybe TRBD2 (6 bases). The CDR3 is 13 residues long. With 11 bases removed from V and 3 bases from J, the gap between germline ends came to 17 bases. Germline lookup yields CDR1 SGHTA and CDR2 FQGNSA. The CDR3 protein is CAVGPAGIYEQYF. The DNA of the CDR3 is TGTGCCGTAGGCCCAGCGGGTATCTACGAGCAGTACTTC.

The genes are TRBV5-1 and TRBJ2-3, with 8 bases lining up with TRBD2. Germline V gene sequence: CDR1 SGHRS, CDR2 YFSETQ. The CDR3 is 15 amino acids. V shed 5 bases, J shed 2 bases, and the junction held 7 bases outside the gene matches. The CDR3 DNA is TGCGCCAGCAGTAAAACTAGCGGACACACAGATACGCAGTATTTT. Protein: CASSKTSGHTDTQYF.

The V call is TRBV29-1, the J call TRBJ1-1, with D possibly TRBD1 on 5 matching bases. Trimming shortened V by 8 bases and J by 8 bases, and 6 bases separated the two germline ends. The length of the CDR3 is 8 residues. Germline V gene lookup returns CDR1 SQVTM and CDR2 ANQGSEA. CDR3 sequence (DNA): TGCAGCTCAGGGGAAGCTTTCTTT. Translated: CSSGEAFF.

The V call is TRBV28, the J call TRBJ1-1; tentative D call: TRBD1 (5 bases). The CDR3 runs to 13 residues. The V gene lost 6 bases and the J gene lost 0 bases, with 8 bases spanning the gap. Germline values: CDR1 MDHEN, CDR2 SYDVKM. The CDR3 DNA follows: TGTGCCAGCAGCAAGGGGATGAACACTGAAGCTTTCTTT. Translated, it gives CASSKGMNTEAFF. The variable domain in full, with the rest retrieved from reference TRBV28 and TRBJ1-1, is DVKVTQSSRYLVKRTGEKVFLECVQDMDHENMFWYRQDPGLGLRLIYFSYDVKMKEKGDIPEGYSVSREKKERFSLILESASTNQTSMYLCASSKGMNTEAFFGQGTRLTVV.

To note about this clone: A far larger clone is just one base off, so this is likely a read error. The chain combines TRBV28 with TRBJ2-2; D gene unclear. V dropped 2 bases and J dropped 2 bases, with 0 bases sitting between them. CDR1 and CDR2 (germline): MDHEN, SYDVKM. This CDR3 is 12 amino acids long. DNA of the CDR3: TGTGCCAGCAGTTTAAACACCGGGGAGCTGTTTTTT. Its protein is CASSLNTGELFF.

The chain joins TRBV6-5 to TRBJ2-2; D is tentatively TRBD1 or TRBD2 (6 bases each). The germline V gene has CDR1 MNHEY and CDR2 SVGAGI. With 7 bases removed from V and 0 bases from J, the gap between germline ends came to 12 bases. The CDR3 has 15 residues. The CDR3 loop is CASTRGVSNTGELFF. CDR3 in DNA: TGTGCCAGCACAAGGGGGGTATCGAACACCGGGGAGCTGTTTTTT.

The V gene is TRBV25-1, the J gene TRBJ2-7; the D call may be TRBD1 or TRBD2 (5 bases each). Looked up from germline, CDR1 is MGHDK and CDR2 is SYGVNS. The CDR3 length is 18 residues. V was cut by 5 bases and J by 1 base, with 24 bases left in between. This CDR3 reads CASSNPAGDPKRSYEQYF. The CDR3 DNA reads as TGTGCCAGCAGTAACCCCGCCGGGGACCCGAAGAGATCCTACGAGCAGTACTTC.

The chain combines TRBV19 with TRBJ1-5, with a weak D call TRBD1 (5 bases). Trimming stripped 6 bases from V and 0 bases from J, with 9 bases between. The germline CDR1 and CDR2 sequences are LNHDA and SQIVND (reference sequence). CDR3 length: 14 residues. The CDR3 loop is CASRTEYSNQPQHF. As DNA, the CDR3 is TGTGCCAGTAGGACAGAGTATAGCAATCAGCCCCAGCATTTT.